This T cell receptor beta chain was sequenced for a study of T-cell reconstitution after alpha-beta-depleted transplantation in children. Unique molecular identifiers were built into the TCRbeta library. MiXCR, run by TCRdb on the PCR reads, gives a single entry per CDR3 protein. The table has some 300,000 distinct CDR3 sequences, 10% seen once. Study-wide points: Newly produced T cells mostly provided counts and TCRbeta diversity after one year, as hyperexpanded clones declined. Roughly two months post-transplant, alpha-beta T cells reportedly originated from several hundred graft clones that had expanded.

The germline V and J ends were trimmed by 3 bases and 0 bases, with 8 bases remaining between them. The CDR3 is 15 residues long. CDR1 LNHDA and CDR2 SQIVND come from the germline V gene (reference sequence). This clonotype was observed a few times. Its target is unknown. The chain couples TRBV19 to TRBJ1-4; D may be TRBD1 (5 bases). The starting material was PBMCs, obtained before TCRalphabeta/CD19-depleted stem cell transplant. This TCR was sampled from a boy less than two years old with acute myeloid leukemia, due to receive a stem cell transplant. CDR3 nucleotides: TGTGCCAGTAGTATCGGGGACTCAACTAATGAAAAACTGTTTTTT. It codes for CASSIGDSTNEKLFF. Using reference TRBV19 and TRBJ1-4 for the parts outside the CDR3, the full variable domain is DGGITQSPKYLFRKEGQNVTLSCEQNLNHDAMYWYRQDPGQGLRLIYYSQIVNDFQKGDIAEGYSVSREKKESFPLTVTSAQKNPTAFYLCASSIGDSTNEKLFFGSGTQLSVL.